This T cell receptor beta chain came from a study of beta chain features in type 1 diabetes. Study-level information: There was similarity between patients and healthy donors in age, gender and cell yields.

TCRB transcripts that were expressed got sequenced, as all of the isolated RNA had been reverse transcribed. Assay used: immunoSEQ multiplex PCR; TCRdb lists only in-frame clones, some missing. The sample consists of about 700,000 clones, about an eighth of them appearing once. Regarding the study as a whole: Researchers report that Type 1 diabetes patients had moderately but significantly shorter TCRB CDR3s across all four CD4+ subsets.

The CDR3 runs 15 residues. Germline assignment: CDR1 MGHRA and CDR2 YSYEKL. The junction had 7 bases not matched to a gene; V was cut back by 4 bases and J by 5 bases. In the case of this clone: Its antigen remains unidentified.

Input material: naive CD4+ T cells from blood. The chain recombines TRBV4-1 with TRBJ1-4; 7 bases agree with TRBD1. The receptor's source is a man aged 18 to 29 with type 1 diabetes. CDR3 bases: TGCGCCAGCAGCCGCCGGGACAGAGACAATGAAAAACTGTTTTTT. Translation: CASSRRDRDNEKLFF.